The T cell receptor beta chain described here comes from a study of blood T cell repertoires in COVID-19 (dated by TCRdb to 2019 to 2021). With respect to the entire study: Collaborator samples came from the United States, Italy and Spain and covered acute and convalescent phases of COVID-19. The material from the prospective study consisted of cDNA or gDNA derived from T cells, B-cell-depleted T cells, or PBMCs. Deeply sampled blood TCRbeta repertoires from subjects exposed to, actively infected with, or recovered from COVID-19 were included in the dataset. A freely available public database, intended as a resource for researchers studying the immune response to SARS-CoV-2, is where the repertoires were released. Samples were obtained from the ongoing ImmuneRACE study (first 160 participants) and from over 1,000 subjects provided by 6 global collaborators. Sample metadata almost always included a de-identified subject ID, COVID-19 status, age in years and sex. Where HLA class I and class II types were available, the types were taken from metadata supplied by the sample provider, not from assay-based typing. Broad study findings and their caveats: Clinical and demographic metadata were provided uncurated, with the amount varying by source and participant.

Collaborating institutions collected whole blood in K2EDTA tubes following their own protocols. Collaborator samples were shipped for TCRbeta analysis as frozen whole blood, isolated PBMCs, or DNA extracted from either sample type. Turning to this clone: What this receptor recognizes is not known. The record has no base qualities; no much larger clone is one base away.

TCRbeta CDR3 regions were amplified from genomic DNA using the immunoSEQ Assay, a bias-controlled multiplex PCR. Per the authors' processing: The number of nucleated cells in each sample was estimated by amplification of reference gene primers within the assay. To quantify the absolute abundance of each unique TCRbeta CDR3 rearrangement, sequence reads were collapsed and filtered. For each sample, productive Simpson clonality was calculated as the square root of Simpson's diversity index across productive rearrangements. TCRdb mirrors the immuneACCESS table, restricted to in-frame sequences. Some clones are absent from its copies; in checked studies, under half trace to an unresolved V gene, and the reason for the others is unknown. V, J and clone size were drawn from that table, and D and trimming were deduced from the DNA. A total of about 61,000 clones appear in this sample, roughly 91% of them only once. Of the sample, about 9.1% falls within the top ten clones.

V and J are truncated by 8 bases and 2 bases respectively, leaving an intervening sequence of 15 bases. Reading from cysteine to phenylalanine, the CDR3 counts 14 amino acids. The DNA shown is the 42-base CDR3, in frame from base 1. For CDR1 and CDR2, the germline V gene lists SGHAT and FQNNGV. The chain joins TRBV11-2 to TRBJ1-1, with TRBD1 perhaps the D gene, on 6 matching bases. The TCR sequence derives from a human donor in a cohort sampled during active COVID-19. Input material: peripheral blood. The CDR3 protein: CASSRNRDNTEAFF. The nucleotides read TGTGCCAGCTCCCGGAACAGGGATAACACTGAAGCTTTCTTT.